This T cell receptor beta chain is drawn from a study of response to subunit inactivated influenza vaccine. TCRdb independently ran MiXCR on the RT-PCR reads; one entry per CDR3 protein. The data contain roughly 160,000 distinct CDR3 sequences, 9.5% to 13% of them singletons. Findings and caveats of the study: The authors put forward the suggestion that each seasonal influenza vaccination may bring in only a limited number of new T cells.

There are many counts of this clonotype. The antigen is not known. The CDR3 is made up of 16 amino acids. Germline V gives CDR1 SGHRS, CDR2 YFSETQ. V was pared by 7 bases and J by 3 bases, with 20 bases between. This TCR came from a man over 45 who received an inactivated influenza vaccine. The specimen comprised non-naive T cells sorted from PBMCs, sampled roughly 45 days after vaccination. The chain joins TRBV5-1 to TRBJ2-1; D perhaps matches TRBD1 (6 bases). CDR3 sequence: CASGALGQGSYNEQFF. The DNA of the CDR3 is TGCGCCAGCGGTGCCCTGGGGCAGGGGAGCTACAATGAGCAGTTCTTC. The complete variable domain, with remaining parts taken from reference TRBV5-1 and TRBJ2-1, reads KAGVTQTPRYLIKTRGQQVTLSCSPISGHRSVSWYQQTPGQGLQFLFEYFSETQRNKGNFPGRFSGRQFSNSRSEMNVSTLELGDSALYLCASGALGQGSYNEQFFGPGTRLTVL.